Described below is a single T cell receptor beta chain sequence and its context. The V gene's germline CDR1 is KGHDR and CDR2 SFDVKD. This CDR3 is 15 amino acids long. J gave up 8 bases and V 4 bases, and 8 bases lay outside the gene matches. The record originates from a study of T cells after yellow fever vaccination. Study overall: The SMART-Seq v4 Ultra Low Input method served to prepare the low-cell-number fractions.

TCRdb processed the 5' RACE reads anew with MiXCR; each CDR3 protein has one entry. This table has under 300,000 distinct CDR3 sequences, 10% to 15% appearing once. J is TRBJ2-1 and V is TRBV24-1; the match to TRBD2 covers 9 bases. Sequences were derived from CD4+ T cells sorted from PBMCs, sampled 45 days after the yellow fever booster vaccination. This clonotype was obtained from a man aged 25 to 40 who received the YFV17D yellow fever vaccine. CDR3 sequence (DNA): TGTGCCACCAGTGAACCCGGGACTAGCATCGATGAGCAGTTCTTC. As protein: CATSEPGTSIDEQFF.